This TCR beta chain was documented in a study of T cells in Graves' hyperthyroidism and ophthalmopathy. The PBMCs studied were ones that came from about 10 ml fresh peripheral blood. The CDR3 is 17 amino acids. The trim removed 3 bases at V and 1 base at J, leaving 8 bases unmatched. This clonotype was observed a handful of times. RNA transcripts were the template for amplifying TCR beta CDR3 regions. The TCR CDR3 was amplified in a first-round RT-PCR using the HTBI primer set. In TCRdb, the multiplex PCR reads were re-called with MiXCR into one record per CDR3 protein. Of 130,000 to 150,000 distinct CDR3 sequences in the sample, around 21% were seen once.

The sequence was collected from a woman in her forties or fifties with Graves' hyperthyroidism that later progressed to Graves' ophthalmopathy. The sample consisted of blood. The rearrangement joins TRBV12-3 or TRBV12-4 to TRBJ2-5; 10 nucleotides match TRBD2. The CDR3 DNA reads TGTGCCAGCAGTTTTCGGGGGCTAGCGGGAGTCCAAGAGACCCAGTACTTC. Its translation is CASSFRGLAGVQETQYF.